This T cell receptor (beta chain) originates from a study of molecular identifiers for immune sequencing clone quantification. On the study more broadly: Replicate experiments took RNA from roughly 18,000 or 92,000 naive CD8 cells, divided it five ways and sequenced four. Study results and caveats: Molecules of identical TCR sharing a barcode could underestimate highly expanded clone sizes. Spiked Jurkat TCR RNA from one cell was reportedly detectable among fewer than 1.3 million naive cells.

In the case of this clonotype: Its target is not known. A single base separates this from a much larger clone, so it may be a read error.

The CDR3 spans 16 residues. CDR1 and CDR2 (germline): DFQATT, SNEGSKA (reference sequence). After removal of 0 bases from V and 0 bases from J, the junction contained 7 bases not matched to a gene. CD8+CD4-CCR7+CD45RA+ sorting gave the naive CD8 T cells. MiXCR, run by TCRdb on the PCR reads, gives a single entry per CDR3 protein. The sample yields 400,000 to 600,000 distinct CDR3 sequences, around 23% seen once. The receptor's source is a human donor in good health. Some libraries in this study had Jurkat cell RNA spiked in. The chain combines TRBV20-1 with TRBJ2-7, with 8 bases that match TRBD1. Sequences were obtained from naive CD8+ T cells from blood, with Jurkat cell RNA spiked in. Subset indicated: FACS-sorted CD8+CD4-CCR7+CD45RA+ naive T cells. DNA for the CDR3: TGCAGTGCTAGAGATTTTCAGGGGGCGGCCTCCTACGAGCAGTACTTC. It is translated as CSARDFQGAASYEQYF.